This T cell receptor (beta chain) was documented in a study of shared clonotypes between healthy human individuals. Deletions cut 4 bases from V and 2 bases from J, with 18 bases between. CDR1 and CDR2 from the germline V gene are SGDLS and YYNGEE. This CDR3 comprises 17 residues. The method was immunoSEQ multiplex PCR; TCRdb's version includes in-frame clones alone and lacks a portion of them. The repertoire holds approximately 1.5 million clones, with about 98.5% as singletons. The chain employs TRBV9 and TRBJ2-2; the D gene is possibly TRBD2 (7 bases). This sequence originates from a man in his thirties or forties in good health. Source material: naive CD4+ T cells sorted from blood. Subset here: CD45RA+ positively selected. CDR3 nucleotides: TGTGCCAGCAGCTCCCAAAGCGGGGACACCAACACCGGGGAGCTGTTTTTT. It translates to CASSSQSGDTNTGELFF. Drawing the rest from reference TRBV9 and TRBJ2-2, the complete variable domain is DSGVTQTPKHLITATGQRVTLRCSPRSGDLSVYWYQQSLDQGLQFLIQYYNGEERAKGNILERFSAQQFPDLHSELNLSSLELGDSALYFCASSSQSGDTNTGELFFGEGSRLTVL.